The clone carrying this T cell receptor beta chain was recorded only once. The V gene's germline CDR1 is SGHTA and CDR2 FQGNSA. Trimming took off 5 bases at V and 2 bases at J, with 12 bases between the two ends. The CDR3 sequence is 14 residues long. These data come from a study of blood T cell repertoires in COVID-19. Study in general: Some COVID-19 samples were acute and others convalescent; all came from the United States, Italy and Spain.

The method was immunoSEQ multiplex PCR; TCRdb's version includes in-frame clones alone and lacks a portion of them. The repertoire includes roughly 290,000 clones, about 93% of them detected once, and roughly 6.8% sits in the top ten. This receptor was obtained from a woman aged 25 to 45 with COVID-19, enrolled during active disease. The rearrangement uses TRBV7-2 and TRBJ1-1; D is unclear. The sample was peripheral blood. CDR3 sequence: CASSPFGLNTEAFF. The CDR3 DNA reads as TGTGCCAGCAGCCCCTTTGGGCTTAACACTGAAGCTTTCTTT.